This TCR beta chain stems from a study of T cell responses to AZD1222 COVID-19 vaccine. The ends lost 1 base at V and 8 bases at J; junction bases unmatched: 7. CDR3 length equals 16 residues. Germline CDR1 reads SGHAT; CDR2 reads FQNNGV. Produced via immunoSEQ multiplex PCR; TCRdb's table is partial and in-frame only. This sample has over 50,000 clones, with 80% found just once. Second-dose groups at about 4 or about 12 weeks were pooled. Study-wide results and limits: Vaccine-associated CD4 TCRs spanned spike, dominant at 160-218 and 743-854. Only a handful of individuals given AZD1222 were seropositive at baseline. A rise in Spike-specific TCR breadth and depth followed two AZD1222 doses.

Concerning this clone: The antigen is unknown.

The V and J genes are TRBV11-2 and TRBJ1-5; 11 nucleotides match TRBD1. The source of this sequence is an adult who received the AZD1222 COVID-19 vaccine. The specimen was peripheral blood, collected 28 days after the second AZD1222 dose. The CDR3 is CASSLGRTGGFEPQHF. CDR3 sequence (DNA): TGTGCCAGCAGCTTAGGGAGGACAGGGGGCTTCGAGCCCCAGCATTTT. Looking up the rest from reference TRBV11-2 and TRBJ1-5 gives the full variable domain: EAGVAQSPRYKIIEKRQSVAFWCNPISGHATLYWYQQILGQGPKLLIQFQNNGVVDDSQLPKDRFSAERLKGVDSTLKIQPAKLEDSAVYLCASSLGRTGGFEPQHFGDGTRLSIL.